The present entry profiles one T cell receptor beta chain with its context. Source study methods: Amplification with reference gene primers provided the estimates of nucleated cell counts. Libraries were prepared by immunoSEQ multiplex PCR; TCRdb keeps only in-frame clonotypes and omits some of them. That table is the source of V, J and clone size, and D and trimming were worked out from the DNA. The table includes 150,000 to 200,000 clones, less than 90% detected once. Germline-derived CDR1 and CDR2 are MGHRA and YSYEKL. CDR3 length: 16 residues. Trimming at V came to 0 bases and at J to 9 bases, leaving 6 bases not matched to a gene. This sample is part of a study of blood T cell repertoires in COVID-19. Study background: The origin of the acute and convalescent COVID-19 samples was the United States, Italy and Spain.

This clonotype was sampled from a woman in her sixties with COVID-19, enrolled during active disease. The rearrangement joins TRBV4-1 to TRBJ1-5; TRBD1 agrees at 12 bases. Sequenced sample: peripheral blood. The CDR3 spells CASSQDRGQGAMPQHF. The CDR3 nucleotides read TGCGCCAGCAGCCAAGATCGGGGACAGGGGGCTATGCCCCAGCATTTT.